This section outlines one T cell receptor beta chain sequence together with its context. Repertoires were generated with immunoSEQ multiplex PCR, while TCRdb's copy carries only in-frame clones and drops some. The table includes 71,000 or so clones, over 75% detected once. The sample comes from a study of blood T cell repertoires in COVID-19. Study-level background: T cells, B-cell-depleted T cells, or PBMCs supplied cDNA or gDNA.

Sequenced: peripheral blood. The TCR was taken from a man aged 45-60 years with acute or convalescent COVID-19.

The DNA of the CDR3 is TGTGCCACCAGTGACAGCGGCTATGGCTACACCTTC. This gives the protein CATSDSGYGYTF. The V and J genes are TRBV24-1 and TRBJ1-2; D is uncertain. Germline CDR1 reads KGHDR; CDR2 reads SFDVKD. This CDR3 comprises 12 residues. With 4 bases removed from V and 4 bases from J, the gap between germline ends came to 6 bases.